This T cell receptor (beta chain) was identified during a study of human T cells and chemical hapten exposure. Trimming took off 4 bases at V and 3 bases at J, with 19 bases between the two ends. Looked up from germline, CDR1 is SGHDT and CDR2 is YYEEEE. The CDR3 is made up of 17 amino acids. The time point is: patch test 3, about 24 weeks after DPC sensitization. Treatment given: therapeutic diphenylcyclopropenone sensitization with weekly scalp DPC. Using its own MiXCR run on the RACE reads, TCRdb lists one record per CDR3 protein. The profile shows roughly 69,000 distinct CDR3 sequences, around 10% of them singletons.

The V call is TRBV5-6, the J call TRBJ2-2; tentatively, D is TRBD1 (7 bases). This TCR came from a woman aged 25 to 45 with alopecia areata. Some clones in this sample may be carry-over from other donors' samples. The specimen was whole blood, collected in connection with sensitization to the hapten diphenylcyclopropenone (DPC). CDR3 DNA sequence: TGTGCCAGCAGCCCGGGAGTGTGGGACAGCTACACCGGGGAGCTGTTTTTT. This translates into CASSPGVWDSYTGELFF.